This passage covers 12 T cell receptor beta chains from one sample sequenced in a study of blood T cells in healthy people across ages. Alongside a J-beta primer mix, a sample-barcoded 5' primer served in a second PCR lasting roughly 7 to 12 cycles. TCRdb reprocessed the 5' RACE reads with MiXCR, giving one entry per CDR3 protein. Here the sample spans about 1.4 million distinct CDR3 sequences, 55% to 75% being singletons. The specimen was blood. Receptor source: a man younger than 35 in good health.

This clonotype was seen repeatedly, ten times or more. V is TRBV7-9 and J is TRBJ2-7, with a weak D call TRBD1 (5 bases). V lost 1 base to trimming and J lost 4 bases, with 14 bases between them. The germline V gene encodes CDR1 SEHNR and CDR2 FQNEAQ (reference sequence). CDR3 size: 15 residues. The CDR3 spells CASSLEGTQGYEQYF. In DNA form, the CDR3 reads TGTGCCAGCAGCTTAGAGGGAACTCAGGGTTACGAGCAGTACTTC.

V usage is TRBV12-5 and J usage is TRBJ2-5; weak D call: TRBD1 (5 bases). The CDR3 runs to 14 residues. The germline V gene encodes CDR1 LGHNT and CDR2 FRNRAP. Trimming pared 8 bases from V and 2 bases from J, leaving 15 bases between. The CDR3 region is CASTILGQQETQYF. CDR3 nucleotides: TGTGCTAGTACCATCCTGGGGCAGCAAGAGACCCAGTACTTC.

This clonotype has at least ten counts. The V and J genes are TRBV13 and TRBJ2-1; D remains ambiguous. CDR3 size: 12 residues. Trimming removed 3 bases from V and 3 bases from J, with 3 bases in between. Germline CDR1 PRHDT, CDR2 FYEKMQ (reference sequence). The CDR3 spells CASSFNYNEQFF. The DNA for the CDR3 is TGTGCCAGCAGCTTCAACTACAATGAGCAGTTCTTC. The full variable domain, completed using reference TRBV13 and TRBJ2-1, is AAGVIQSPRHLIKEKRETATLKCYPIPRHDTVYWYQQGPGQDPQFLISFYEKMQSDKGSIPDRFSAQQFSDYHSELNMSSLELGDSALYFCASSFNYNEQFFGPGTRLTVL.

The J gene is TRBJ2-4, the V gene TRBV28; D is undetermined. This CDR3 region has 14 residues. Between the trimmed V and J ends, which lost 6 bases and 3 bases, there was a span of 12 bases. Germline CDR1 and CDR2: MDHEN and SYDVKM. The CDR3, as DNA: TGTGCCAGCAGCACCGCGGCCTACAAAAACATTCAGTACTTC. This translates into CASSTAAYKNIQYF.

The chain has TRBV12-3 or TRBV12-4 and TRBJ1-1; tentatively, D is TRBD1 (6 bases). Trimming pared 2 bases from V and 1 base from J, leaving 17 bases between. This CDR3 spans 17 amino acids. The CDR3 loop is CASSLSMAGVRNTEAFF. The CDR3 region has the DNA TGTGCCAGCAGTTTAAGTATGGCAGGGGTAAGGAACACTGAAGCTTTCTTT.

The DNA of the CDR3 is TGTGCCAGCAGCTCGGGACAGGGACAGCCCCAGCATTTT. Translating it yields CASSSGQGQPQHF. This chain connects TRBV13 to TRBJ1-5; 9 nucleotides line up with TRBD1. V gave up 4 bases and J gave up 7 bases; unmatched junction bases: 2. CDR1 and CDR2 (germline): PRHDT, FYEKMQ (reference sequence). The CDR3 contains 13 residues.

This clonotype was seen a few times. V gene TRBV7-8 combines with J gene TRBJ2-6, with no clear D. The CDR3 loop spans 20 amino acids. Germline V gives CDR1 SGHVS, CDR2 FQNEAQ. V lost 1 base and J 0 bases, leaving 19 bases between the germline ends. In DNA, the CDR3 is TGTGCCAGCAGCTTAGGAGAGGACCCAACGGATCTCTCTGGGGCCAACGTCCTGACTTTC. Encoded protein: CASSLGEDPTDLSGANVLTF.

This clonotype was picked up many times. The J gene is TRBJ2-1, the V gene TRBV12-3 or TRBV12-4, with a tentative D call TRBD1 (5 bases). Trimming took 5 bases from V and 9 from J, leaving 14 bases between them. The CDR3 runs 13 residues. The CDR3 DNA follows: TGTGCCAGCAGTCTCTTCAGGGCTGCTGAGCAGTTCTTC. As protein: CASSLFRAAEQFF.

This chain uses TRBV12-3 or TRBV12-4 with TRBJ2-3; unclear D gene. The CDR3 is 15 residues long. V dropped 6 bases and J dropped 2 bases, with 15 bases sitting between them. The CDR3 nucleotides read TGTGCCAGCAGCCCTCCCGACTGGTACACAGATACGCAGTATTTT. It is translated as CASSPPDWYTDTQYF.

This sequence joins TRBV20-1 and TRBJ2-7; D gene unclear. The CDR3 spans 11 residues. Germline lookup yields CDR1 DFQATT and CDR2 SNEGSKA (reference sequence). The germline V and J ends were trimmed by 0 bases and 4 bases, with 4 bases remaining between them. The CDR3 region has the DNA TGCAGTGCTAGAGATCAGTACGAGCAGTACTTC. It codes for CSARDQYEQYF.

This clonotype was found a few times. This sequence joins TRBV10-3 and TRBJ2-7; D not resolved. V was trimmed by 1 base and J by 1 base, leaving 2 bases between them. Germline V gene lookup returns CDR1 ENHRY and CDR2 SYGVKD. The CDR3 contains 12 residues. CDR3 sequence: CAISELSYEQYF. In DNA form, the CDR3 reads TGTGCCATCAGTGAGTTGTCCTACGAGCAGTACTTC.

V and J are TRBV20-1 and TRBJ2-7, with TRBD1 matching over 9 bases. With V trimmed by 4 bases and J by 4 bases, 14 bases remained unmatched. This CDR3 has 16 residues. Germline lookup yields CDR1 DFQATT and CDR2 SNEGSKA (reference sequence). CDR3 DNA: TGCAGTGCTACTGTAACAGGGGGCTGGATTGGGTACGAGCAGTACTTC. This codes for CSATVTGGWIGYEQYF.